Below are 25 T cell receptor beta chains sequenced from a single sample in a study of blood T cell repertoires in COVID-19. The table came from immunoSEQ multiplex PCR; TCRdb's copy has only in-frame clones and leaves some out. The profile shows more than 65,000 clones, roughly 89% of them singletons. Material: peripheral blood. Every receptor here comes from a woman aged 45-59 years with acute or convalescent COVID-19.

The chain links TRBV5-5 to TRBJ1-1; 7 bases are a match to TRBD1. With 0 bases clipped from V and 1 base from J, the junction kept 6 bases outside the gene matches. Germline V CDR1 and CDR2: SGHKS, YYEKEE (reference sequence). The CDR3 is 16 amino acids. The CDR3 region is CASSLAWTGGNTEAFF. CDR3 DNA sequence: TGTGCCAGCAGCTTGGCCTGGACAGGAGGGAACACTGAAGCTTTCTTT.

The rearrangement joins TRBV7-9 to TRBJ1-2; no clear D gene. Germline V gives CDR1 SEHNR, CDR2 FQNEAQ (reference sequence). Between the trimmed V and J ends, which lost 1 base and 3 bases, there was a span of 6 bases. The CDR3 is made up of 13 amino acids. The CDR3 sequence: CASSLVSYYGYTF. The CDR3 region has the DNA TGTGCCAGCAGCTTAGTGTCTTACTATGGCTACACCTTC.

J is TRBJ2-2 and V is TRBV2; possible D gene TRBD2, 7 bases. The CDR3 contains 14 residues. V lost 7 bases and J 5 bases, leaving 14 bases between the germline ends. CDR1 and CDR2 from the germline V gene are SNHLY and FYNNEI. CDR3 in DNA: TGTGCCAGCAAGCGGGGACACCTAACCGGGGAGCTGTTTTTT. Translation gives CASKRGHLTGELFF.

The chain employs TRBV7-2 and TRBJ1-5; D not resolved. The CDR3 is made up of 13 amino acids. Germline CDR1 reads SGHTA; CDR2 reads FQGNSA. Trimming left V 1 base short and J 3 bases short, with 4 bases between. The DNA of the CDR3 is TGTGCCAGCAGCTTAGACATCAATCAGCCCCAGCATTTT. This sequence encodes CASSLDINQPQHF.

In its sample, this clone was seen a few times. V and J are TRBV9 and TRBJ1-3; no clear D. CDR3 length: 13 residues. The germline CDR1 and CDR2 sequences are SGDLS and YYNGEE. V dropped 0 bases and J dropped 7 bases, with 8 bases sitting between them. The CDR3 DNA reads TGTGCCAGCAGCGTAGGCTTCAGGAACACCATATATTTT. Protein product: CASSVGFRNTIYF.

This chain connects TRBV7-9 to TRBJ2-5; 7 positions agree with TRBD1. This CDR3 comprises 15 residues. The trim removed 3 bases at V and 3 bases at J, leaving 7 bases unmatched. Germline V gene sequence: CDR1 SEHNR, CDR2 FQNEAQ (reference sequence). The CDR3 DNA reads TGTGCCAGCAGCTTCCGGACAGGCTCCGAAGAGACCCAGTACTTC. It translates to CASSFRTGSEETQYF.

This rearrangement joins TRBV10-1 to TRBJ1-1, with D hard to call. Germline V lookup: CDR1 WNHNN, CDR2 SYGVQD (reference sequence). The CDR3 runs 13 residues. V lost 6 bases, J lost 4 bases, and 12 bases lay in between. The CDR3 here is CASSPSSRTEAFF. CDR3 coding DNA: TGCGCCAGCAGCCCCTCCAGTCGCACTGAAGCTTTCTTT.

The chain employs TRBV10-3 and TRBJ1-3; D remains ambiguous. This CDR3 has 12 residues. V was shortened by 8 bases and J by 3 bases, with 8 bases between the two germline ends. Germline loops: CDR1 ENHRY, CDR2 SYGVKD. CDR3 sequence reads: CAIGGVGNTIYF. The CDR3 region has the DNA TGTGCCATCGGAGGTGTTGGAAACACCATATATTTT.

CDR3: CASGLGSGTNTGELFF. As DNA, the CDR3 is TGTGCTAGTGGTTTGGGAAGCGGAACGAACACCGGGGAGCTGTTTTTT. V gene TRBV12-5 combines with J gene TRBJ2-2, with TRBD2 as a possible D gene (5 bases). The V end was cut by 1 base, the J end by 0 bases, with 9 bases between. Germline lookup yields CDR1 LGHNT and CDR2 FRNRAP. CDR3 length: 16 residues.

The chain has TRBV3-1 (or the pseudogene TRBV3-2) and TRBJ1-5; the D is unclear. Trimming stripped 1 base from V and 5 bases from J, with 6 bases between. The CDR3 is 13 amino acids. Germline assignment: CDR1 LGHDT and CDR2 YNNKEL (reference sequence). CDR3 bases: TGTGCCAGCAGCCAAGCCCGCGATCAGCCCCAGCATTTT. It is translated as CASSQARDQPQHF.

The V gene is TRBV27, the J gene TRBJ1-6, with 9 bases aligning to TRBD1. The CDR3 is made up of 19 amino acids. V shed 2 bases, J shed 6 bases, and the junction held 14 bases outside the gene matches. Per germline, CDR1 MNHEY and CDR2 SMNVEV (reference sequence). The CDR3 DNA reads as TGTGCCAGCAGTTTAAACAGGGGGCCCTATCTCGGACTTAATTCACCCCTCCACTTT. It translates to CASSLNRGPYLGLNSPLHF.

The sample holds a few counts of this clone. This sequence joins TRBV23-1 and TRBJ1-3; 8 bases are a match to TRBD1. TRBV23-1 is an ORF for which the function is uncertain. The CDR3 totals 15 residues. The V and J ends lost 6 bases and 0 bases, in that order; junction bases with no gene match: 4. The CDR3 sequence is CASRQGAASGNTIYF. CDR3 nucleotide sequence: TGCGCCAGCAGGCAGGGGGCCGCCTCTGGAAACACCATATATTTT.

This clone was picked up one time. CDR3 nucleotide sequence: TGTGCCAGCAGCCCAAGAGGTAGCCGGGAGACCCAGTACTTC. This gives the protein CASSPRGSRETQYF. The chain recombines TRBV3-1 (or the pseudogene TRBV3-2) with TRBJ2-5, with D hard to call. The V gene's germline CDR1 is LGHDT and CDR2 YNNKEL (reference sequence). This CDR3 spans 14 amino acids. Trimming left V 4 bases short and J 5 bases short, with 14 bases between.

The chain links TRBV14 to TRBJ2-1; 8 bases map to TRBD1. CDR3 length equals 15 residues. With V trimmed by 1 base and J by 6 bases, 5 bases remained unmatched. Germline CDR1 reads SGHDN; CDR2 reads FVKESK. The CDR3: CASSQGRGPANEQFF. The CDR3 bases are TGTGCCAGCAGCCAAGGCAGGGGGCCGGCCAATGAGCAGTTCTTC.

CDR3 DNA sequence: TGTGCCAGCACCCCACAGGGAGGGGGAAACACCATATATTTT. This encodes CASTPQGGGNTIYF. The chain employs TRBV6-5 and TRBJ1-3; possible D gene TRBD1, 6 bases. The V gene's germline CDR1 is MNHEY and CDR2 SVGAGI. V was pared by 7 bases and J by 4 bases, with 14 bases between. CDR3 length: 14 amino acids.

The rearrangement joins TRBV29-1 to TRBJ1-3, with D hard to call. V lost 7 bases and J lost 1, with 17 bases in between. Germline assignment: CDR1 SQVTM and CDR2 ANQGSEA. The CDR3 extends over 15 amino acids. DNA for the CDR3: TGCAGCGCCCAGACGCAGGATGCTTCTGGAAACACCATATATTTT. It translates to CSAQTQDASGNTIYF.

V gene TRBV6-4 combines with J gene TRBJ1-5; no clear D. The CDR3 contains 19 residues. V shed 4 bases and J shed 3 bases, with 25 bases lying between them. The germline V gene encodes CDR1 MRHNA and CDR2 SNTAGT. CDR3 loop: CASSAVYQRQICTNQPQHF. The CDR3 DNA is TGTGCCAGCAGTGCCGTCTATCAGCGCCAAATATGTACCAATCAGCCCCAGCATTTT.

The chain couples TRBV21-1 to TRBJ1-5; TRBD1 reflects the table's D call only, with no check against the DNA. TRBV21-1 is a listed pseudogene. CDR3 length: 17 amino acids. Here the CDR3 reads CASSKGGQIIYNQPQHF. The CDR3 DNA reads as TGTGCCAGCAGCAAAGGGGGACAGATTATATACAATCAGCCCCAGCATTTT.

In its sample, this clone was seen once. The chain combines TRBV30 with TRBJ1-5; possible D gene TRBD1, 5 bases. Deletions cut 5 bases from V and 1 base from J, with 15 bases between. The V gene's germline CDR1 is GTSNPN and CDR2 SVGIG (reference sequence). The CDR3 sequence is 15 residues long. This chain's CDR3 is CAWDPGNRSNQPQHF. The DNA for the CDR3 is TGTGCCTGGGACCCCGGTAACAGGAGCAATCAGCCCCAGCATTTT.

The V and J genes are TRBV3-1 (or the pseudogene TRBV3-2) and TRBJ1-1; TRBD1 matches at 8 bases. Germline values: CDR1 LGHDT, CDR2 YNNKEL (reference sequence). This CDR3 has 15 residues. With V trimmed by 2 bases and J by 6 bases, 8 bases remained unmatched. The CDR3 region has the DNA TGTGCCAGCAGCCAAATACAGGGGGTAAACGCTGAAGCTTTCTTT. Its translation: CASSQIQGVNAEAFF.

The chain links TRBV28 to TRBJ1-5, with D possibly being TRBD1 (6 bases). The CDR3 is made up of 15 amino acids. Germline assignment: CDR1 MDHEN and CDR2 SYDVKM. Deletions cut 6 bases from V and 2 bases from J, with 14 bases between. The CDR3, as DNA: TGTGCCAGCAGCTACAGGGCCGGGGGCAATCAGCCCCAGCATTTT. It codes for CASSYRAGGNQPQHF. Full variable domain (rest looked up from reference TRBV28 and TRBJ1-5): DVKVTQSSRYLVKRTGEKVFLECVQDMDHENMFWYRQDPGLGLRLIYFSYDVKMKEKGDIPEGYSVSREKKERFSLILESASTNQTSMYLCASSYRAGGNQPQHFGDGTRLSIL.

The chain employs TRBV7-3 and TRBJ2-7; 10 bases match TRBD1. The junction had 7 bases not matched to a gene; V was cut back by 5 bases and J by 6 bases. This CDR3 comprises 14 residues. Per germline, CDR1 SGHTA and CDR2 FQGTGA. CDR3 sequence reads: CASSAGTGASEQYF. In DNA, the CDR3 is TGTGCCAGCAGCGCCGGGACAGGGGCATCCGAGCAGTACTTC.

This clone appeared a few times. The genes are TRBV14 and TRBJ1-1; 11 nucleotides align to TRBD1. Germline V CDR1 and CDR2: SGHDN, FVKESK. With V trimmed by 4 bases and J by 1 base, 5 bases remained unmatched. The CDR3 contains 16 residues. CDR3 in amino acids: CASSPRTGGANTEAFF. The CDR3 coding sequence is TGTGCCAGCAGCCCTAGGACAGGGGGCGCGAACACTGAAGCTTTCTTT.

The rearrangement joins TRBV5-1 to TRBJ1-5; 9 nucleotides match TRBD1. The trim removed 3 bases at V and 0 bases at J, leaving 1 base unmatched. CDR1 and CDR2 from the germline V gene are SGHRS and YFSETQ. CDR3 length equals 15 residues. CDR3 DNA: TGCGCCAGCAGCTGGACAGGGGATAGCAATCAGCCCCAGCATTTT. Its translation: CASSWTGDSNQPQHF.

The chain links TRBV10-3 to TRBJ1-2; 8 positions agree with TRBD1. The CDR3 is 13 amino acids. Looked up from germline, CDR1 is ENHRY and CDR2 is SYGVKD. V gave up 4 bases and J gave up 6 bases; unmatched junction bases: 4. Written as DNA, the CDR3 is TGTGCCATCAGTGGGGACAGGAGGCATGGCTACACCTTC. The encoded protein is CAISGDRRHGYTF.